Given below is one T cell receptor (beta chain) in context. Germline trimming cut 6 bases from V and 6 bases from J; bases unmatched to any gene: 8. Germline values: CDR1 MNHEY, CDR2 SVGEGT. CDR3 size: 14 residues. TCRdb passed the RT-PCR reads through MiXCR, listing each CDR3 protein once. The profile shows about 680,000 distinct CDR3 sequences, around 14% of them singletons. The chain recombines TRBV6-2 or TRBV6-3 with TRBJ1-1, with 9 bases lining up with TRBD1. Sequenced sample: memory CD4+ T cells from blood. The sequence derives from a female donor in good health, serving as a healthy control. CDR3 nucleotide sequence: TGTGCCAGCAGAGTACAGGGGGCGTACGCTGAAGCTTTCTTT. This sequence encodes CASRVQGAYAEAFF.